This T cell receptor beta chain appears in the sequencing data of a study of blood T cell repertoires in COVID-19. Across the whole study: From the United States, Italy and Spain came samples of acute and convalescent COVID-19. Sources were T cells, B-cell-depleted T cells, or PBMCs; the material itself was cDNA or gDNA.

Methods used by the authors: Reference gene primer amplification gave estimated nucleated cell counts. This table comes from immunoSEQ multiplex PCR, and its TCRdb copy is limited to in-frame clones, with some not included. The V and J calls and the clone size are those of that table, but D and trimming were determined from the DNA. The sample has 90,000 or so clones, about 85% seen once; the top ten hold more than 3%. This clone was seen a handful of times. The CDR3 is 15 residues long. The germline CDR1 and CDR2 sequences are MNHNS and SASEGT. V was shortened by 2 bases and J by 1 base, with 12 bases between the two germline ends.

The rearrangement joins TRBV6-1 to TRBJ2-7; a possible D gene is TRBD2 (5 bases). Sequencing was done on a sample of peripheral blood. The receptor's source is a man between 60 and 70 years old with acute or convalescent COVID-19. The CDR3 DNA reads TGTGCCAGCAGTGAATTACTAGTCCTATCCTACGAGCAGTACTTC. Residues: CASSELLVLSYEQYF.